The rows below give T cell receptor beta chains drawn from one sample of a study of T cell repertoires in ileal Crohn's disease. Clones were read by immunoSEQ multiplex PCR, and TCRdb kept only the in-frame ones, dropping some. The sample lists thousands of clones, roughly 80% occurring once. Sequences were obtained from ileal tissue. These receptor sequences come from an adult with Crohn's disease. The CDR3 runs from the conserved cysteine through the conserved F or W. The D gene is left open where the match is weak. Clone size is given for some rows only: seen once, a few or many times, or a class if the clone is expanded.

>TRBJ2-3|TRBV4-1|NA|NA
TGCGCCAGCAGCCAACCCCGGATTAGCACAGATACGCAGTATTTT
CASSQPRISTDTQYF
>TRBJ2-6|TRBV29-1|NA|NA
TGCAGCGTTAGGACGACTGGGGCCAACGTCCTGACTTTC
CSVRTTGANVLTF
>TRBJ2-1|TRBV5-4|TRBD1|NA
TGTGCCAGCAGCTTGGACAGGGGAATTTTCAATGAGCAGTTCTTC
CASSLDRGIFNEQFF
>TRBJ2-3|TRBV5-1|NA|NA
TGCGCCAGCAGCTTGAATCTGGCGGGCACAGATACGCAGTATTTT
CASSLNLAGTDTQYF
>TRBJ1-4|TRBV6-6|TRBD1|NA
TGTGCCAGCACCAGGGACAGGGGATCATATGAAAAACTGTTTTTT
CASTRDRGSYEKLFF
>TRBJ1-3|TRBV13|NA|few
TGTGCCAGCAGCTTAGGCCGGGGCGGGGGCTCTGGAAACACCATATATTTT
CASSLGRGGGSGNTIYF
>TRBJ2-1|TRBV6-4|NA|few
TGTGCCAGCAGTGACTGGGACAATGAGCAGTTCTTC
CASSDWDNEQFF
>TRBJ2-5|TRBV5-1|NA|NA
TGCGCCAGCAGCACACCGACAGACGAGACCCAGTACTTC
CASSTPTDETQYF
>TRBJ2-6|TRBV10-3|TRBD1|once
TGTGCCATCAGTGACAGGGGGTCTTCTGGGGCCAACGTCCTGGCTTTC
CAISDRGSSGANVLAF
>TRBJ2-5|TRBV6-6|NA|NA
TGTGCCAGCAGCAACCCGGGGGGCGAGACCCAGTACTTC
CASSNPGGETQYF
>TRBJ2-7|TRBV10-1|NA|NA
TGCGCCAGCAGTGAAGGTTTGGGAGTGACCTACGAGCAGTACTTC
CASSEGLGVTYEQYF
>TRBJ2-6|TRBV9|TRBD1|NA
TGTGCCAGCAGCGTAGGGCACAGGGGGAGCTCTGGGGCCAACGTCCTGACTTTC
CASSVGHRGSSGANVLTF
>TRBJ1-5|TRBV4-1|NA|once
TGCGCCAGCAGCCAAGTTAGCAATCAGCCCCAGCATTTT
CASSQVSNQPQHF
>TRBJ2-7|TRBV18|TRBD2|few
TGTGCCAGCTCACCCAGCGGGGGGCTCTACGAGCAGTACTTC
CASSPSGGLYEQYF
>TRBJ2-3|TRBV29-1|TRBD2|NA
TGCAGCGTTGGAGGCGGGGGGGCGGATACGCAGTATTTT
CSVGGGGADTQYF
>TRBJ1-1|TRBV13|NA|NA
TGTGCCAGCAGCTTAGTGTTGGGGGAAGCTTTCTTT
CASSLVLGEAFF
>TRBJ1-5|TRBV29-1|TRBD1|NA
TGCAGCGTCGTACAGGGGGCTGGCCAGCCCCAGCATTTT
CSVVQGAGQPQHF
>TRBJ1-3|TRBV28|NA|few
TGTGCCAGCAGTGCGCGGGACCGTCATATTTTT
CASSARDRHIF
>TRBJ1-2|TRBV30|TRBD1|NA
TGTGCCTGGGAAGGGACAGGCTATGGCTACACCTTC
CAWEGTGYGYTF
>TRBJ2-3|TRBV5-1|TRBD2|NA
TGCGCCAGCAGCTTCGGGAATAGCGGGGCCACAGATACGCAGTATTTT
CASSFGNSGATDTQYF
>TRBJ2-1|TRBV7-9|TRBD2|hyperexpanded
TGTGCCAGCAGCCTTCCAGCGGGGAGCTCCTACAATGAGCAGTTCTTC
CASSLPAGSSYNEQFF
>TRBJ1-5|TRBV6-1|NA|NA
TGTGCCAGCAGTGACGAATCAGGGGTCCAGCATTTT
CASSDESGVQHF
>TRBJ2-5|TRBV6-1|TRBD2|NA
TGTGCCAGCAGTGAAGCTAGCGGGGGGGGTCCAGAGACCCAGTACTTC
CASSEASGGGPETQYF